These 21 T cell receptor beta chains share one sample of origin, sequenced in a study of blood T cell repertoires in COVID-19. The assay was immunoSEQ multiplex PCR, and TCRdb's table has in-frame clones only and misses some. The sample lists 55,000 or so clones, about nine tenths occurring once. Material: peripheral blood. All receptors derive from a man in his forties or fifties with acute or convalescent COVID-19.

The V gene is TRBV6-5, the J gene TRBJ2-7, with D perhaps TRBD1 (5 bases). CDR1 and CDR2 from the germline V gene are MNHEY and SVGAGI. This CDR3 is built from 14 residues. Trimming cost V 0 bases and J 7 bases, with 13 bases left between them. CDR3 nucleotides: TGTGCCAGCAGTTACTCTCAGGGTGTTGGGGAGCAGTACTTC. Its protein is CASSYSQGVGEQYF.

The gene calls are TRBV29-1 and TRBJ1-1, with 11 bases aligning to TRBD1. The V and J ends lost 7 bases and 4 bases, in that order; junction bases with no gene match: 8. Looked up from germline, CDR1 is SQVTM and CDR2 is ANQGSEA. The length of the CDR3 is 14 residues. CDR3: CSGGQGARGTEAFF. The CDR3 DNA is TGCAGCGGTGGACAGGGGGCACGTGGCACTGAAGCTTTCTTT.

V and J are TRBV9 and TRBJ2-7; 8 bases fit TRBD2. V lost 4 bases and J lost 6; bases outside the gene matches: 6. Germline V gene data show CDR1 as SGDLS and CDR2 as YYNGEE. The CDR3 is 13 residues long. The CDR3 region has the DNA TGTGCCAGCAGCTTGGGACTAGGTCCCGAGCAGTACTTC. It is translated as CASSLGLGPEQYF.

In its sample, this clone was seen a few times. The CDR3 DNA reads TGCGCCCCTCAGGCTCTGAACTCGCAAGCTTTCTTT. Its translation is CAPQALNSQAFF. This chain connects TRBV23-1 to TRBJ1-1; no definite D call. TRBV23-1 counts as an open reading frame of uncertain function. The CDR3 sequence is 12 residues long. With 11 bases removed from V and 9 bases from J, the gap between germline ends came to 19 bases.

This clone has only a few counts. The chain joins TRBV12-3 or TRBV12-4 to TRBJ2-3; no clear D. V was shortened by 0 bases and J by 4 bases, with 5 bases between the two germline ends. The CDR3 has 13 residues. The CDR3 coding sequence is TGTGCCAGCAGTTTAGCCTTTGCAGATACGCAGTATTTT. Translation: CASSLAFADTQYF.

The rearrangement links TRBV16 to TRBJ2-7; D is uncertain. This CDR3 is 13 amino acids long. CDR1 is KGHSY, CDR2 FQNENV, per germline. Trimming took off 5 bases at V and 5 bases at J, with 13 bases between the two ends. The CDR3 DNA reads TGTGCCAGCAGCTTCGACCGAGGCCACGAGCAGTACTTC. The encoded protein is CASSFDRGHEQYF.

The rearrangement uses TRBV4-3 and TRBJ2-3; D is undetermined. The CDR3 totals 12 residues. Germline V gene sequence: CDR1 LGHNA, CDR2 YSLEER. Trimming left V 4 bases short and J 5 bases short, with 7 bases between. CDR3 coding DNA: TGCGCCAGCAGCCCATCGGGAGATACGCAGTATTTT. Its translation: CASSPSGDTQYF.

The chain carries TRBV2 and TRBJ1-3; D uncertain. The germline V gene has CDR1 SNHLY and CDR2 FYNNEI. Trimming took off 4 bases at V and 3 bases at J, with 7 bases between the two ends. The CDR3 totals 13 residues. For the CDR3, the DNA is TGTGCCAGCAGTGCCCAAAATGGAAACACCATATATTTT. This sequence encodes CASSAQNGNTIYF. Full variable domain (outside the CDR3, taken from reference TRBV2 and TRBJ1-3): EPEVTQTPSHQVTQMGQEVILRCVPISNHLYFYWYRQILGQKVEFLVSFYNNEISEKSEIFDDQFSVERPDGSNFTLKIRSTKLEDSAMYFCASSAQNGNTIYFGEGSWLTVV.

The chain combines TRBV5-1 with TRBJ1-2, with D maybe TRBD1 (5 bases). The CDR3 totals 15 residues. V was cut by 0 bases and J by 3 bases, with 12 bases left in between. CDR1 and CDR2 (germline): SGHRS, YFSETQ. CDR3 nucleotide sequence: TGCGCCAGCAGCTTGGACGCAGGGCGAGACTATGGCTACACCTTC. This encodes CASSLDAGRDYGYTF.

The V gene is TRBV5-1, the J gene TRBJ2-5; 12 bases are shared with TRBD2. The J segment lost 4 bases and the V segment lost 3 bases, leaving 4 bases of the junction unmatched. Germline lookup yields CDR1 SGHRS and CDR2 YFSETQ. The CDR3 extends over 15 amino acids. Here the CDR3 DNA reads TGCGCCAGCAGCTCCCTAGCGGGAGGGTTAGAGACCCAGTACTTC. As protein: CASSSLAGGLETQYF.

The chain recombines TRBV3-1 (or the pseudogene TRBV3-2) with TRBJ1-2; 8 bases line up with TRBD1. V shed 4 bases, J shed 2 bases, and the junction held 3 bases outside the gene matches. Germline V gives CDR1 LGHDT, CDR2 YNNKEL (reference sequence). This CDR3 is built from 14 residues. The CDR3 coding sequence is TGTGCCAGCAGCCTCCGGGACAGGAACTATGGCTACACCTTC. Translating it yields CASSLRDRNYGYTF.

This chain links TRBV29-1 with TRBJ2-1, with 14 bases matching TRBD2. CDR3 length: 17 residues. Germline CDR1 reads SQVTM; CDR2 reads ANQGSEA. The V gene end was trimmed by 1 base and the J gene end by 1 base; junction bases not matched to a gene: 3. The DNA for the CDR3 is TGCAGCGTTGAAGGACTAGCGGGAGGGCCATCCTACAATGAGCAGTTCTTC. It translates to CSVEGLAGGPSYNEQFF.

The genes are TRBV25-1 and TRBJ2-7, with TRBD2 matching over 8 bases. The CDR3 covers 15 residues. The V gene's germline CDR1 is MGHDK and CDR2 SYGVNS. V shed 3 bases and J 4 bases; nucleotides not matched to a gene: 8. The CDR3 loop is CASSDRSGSRYEQYF. CDR3 coding DNA: TGTGCCAGCAGTGACCGCAGCGGGAGTAGGTACGAGCAGTACTTC.

A few counts support this clone. The chain recombines TRBV10-1 with TRBJ1-4, with TRBD1 matching over 7 bases. From germline, CDR1 is WNHNN and CDR2 SYGVQD (reference sequence). The trim removed 6 bases at V and 6 bases at J, leaving 4 bases unmatched. The CDR3 sequence is 13 residues long. This chain's CDR3 is CASSHRGDEKLFF. The CDR3 DNA sequence: TGCGCCAGCAGCCACAGGGGTGATGAAAAACTGTTTTTT.

This chain joins TRBV7-2 and TRBJ2-7, with D maybe TRBD1 (6 bases). The CDR3 loop spans 12 amino acids. CDR1 and CDR2 from the germline V gene are SGHTA and FQGNSA. V shed 3 bases and J shed 4 bases, with 7 bases lying between them. CDR3 DNA: TGTGCCAGCAGCTTGCAGGGGTACGAGCAGTACTTC. It translates to CASSLQGYEQYF.

V gene TRBV9 combines with J gene TRBJ2-1; no firm D call. The CDR3 covers 16 residues. Germline V gene sequence: CDR1 SGDLS, CDR2 YYNGEE. Trimming removed 3 bases from V and 0 bases from J, with 13 bases in between. The CDR3 DNA is TGTGCCAGCAGCGCCCGCCCGGAGAGCTCCTACAATGAGCAGTTCTTC. Encoded protein: CASSARPESSYNEQFF.

The CDR3 is CATSPGVGVREKLFF. The CDR3 DNA sequence: TGTGCCACCAGTCCCGGCGTCGGGGTGCGAGAAAAACTGTTTTTT. The gene calls are TRBV15 and TRBJ1-4, with D unclear. The CDR3 is 15 residues long. Germline V CDR1 and CDR2: LNHNV, YYDKDF (reference sequence). V lost 6 bases, J lost 8 bases, and 19 bases lay in between.

This chain uses TRBV12-1 with TRBJ1-6; TRBD1 is taken as the D call from the table, unchecked against the DNA. TRBV12-1 is listed as a pseudogene. The length of the CDR3 is 18 residues. In nucleotides, the CDR3 is TGTGCCAGCAGCTTGTACATGGACAGGGGCCCCCTTAATTCACCCCTCCACTTT. Protein: CASSLYMDRGPLNSPLHF.

This chain joins TRBV5-4 and TRBJ2-5; possible D gene TRBD1, 5 bases. Germline-derived CDR1 and CDR2 are SGHNT and YYREEE (reference sequence). The CDR3 loop spans 13 amino acids. V was pared by 2 bases and J by 5 bases, with 10 bases between. CDR3 sequence: CASSFQGSETQYF. In nucleotides, the CDR3 is TGTGCCAGCAGCTTTCAGGGATCGGAGACCCAGTACTTC.

The chain combines TRBV7-8 with TRBJ2-7; 11 bases fit TRBD2. The CDR3 consists of 17 residues. Looked up from germline, CDR1 is SGHVS and CDR2 is FQNEAQ. Trimming removed 6 bases from V and 0 bases from J; junction bases left unmatched: 10. CDR3 bases: TGTGCCAGCAGTCACACGCCGGGACTAGCGGACTCCTACGAGCAGTACTTC. It yields the protein CASSHTPGLADSYEQYF. The full variable domain, rest sourced from reference TRBV7-8 and TRBJ2-7, is GAGVSQSPRYKVAKRGQDVALRCDPISGHVSLFWYQQALGQGPEFLTYFQNEAQLDKSGLPSDRFFAERPEGSVSTLKIQRTQQEDSAVYLCASSHTPGLADSYEQYFGPGTRLTVT.

The chain is built from TRBV6-1 and TRBJ1-2, with TRBD1 matching 9 bases. This CDR3 comprises 13 residues. V shed 1 base and J 6 bases; nucleotides not matched to a gene: 0. CDR1 MNHNS and CDR2 SASEGT come from the germline V gene. The CDR3 DNA follows: TGTGCCAGCAGTGAAGGACAGGGGGATGGCTACACCTTC. Encoded protein: CASSEGQGDGYTF.